The sequence of this TCR beta chain was determined in a study of blood T cell repertoires in COVID-19. Study-level information: The United States, Italy and Spain provided the acute and convalescent COVID-19 samples. In each case, the material was cDNA or gDNA derived from T cells, B-cell-depleted T cells, or PBMCs.

Germline V gene data show CDR1 as SGHRS and CDR2 as YFSETQ. This CDR3 region has 15 residues. V was cut by 2 bases and J by 5 bases, with 16 bases left in between. In the authors' methods: Quantification of nucleated cells was approximated via reference gene primer amplification. Clones were read by immunoSEQ multiplex PCR, and TCRdb kept only the in-frame ones, dropping some. V and J calls and clone size come straight from that table; D and trimming were deduced from the DNA. The sample holds some 320,000 clones, 90% seen once. J is TRBJ1-1 and V is TRBV5-1; D perhaps matches TRBD1 (5 bases). The sequencing input was PBMCs or T cells enriched from blood (not recorded which). This TCR derives from a man aged 55 to 69 who had recovered from COVID-19. Here the CDR3 DNA reads TGCGCCAGCAGCTTATCGAACGTCGGGGGAACTGAAGCTTTCTTT. This gives the protein CASSLSNVGGTEAFF.